This T cell receptor beta chain was captured by sequencing in a study of beta chain features in type 1 diabetes. Trimming cost V 0 bases and J 0 bases; bases outside gene matches: 2. The CDR3 spans 16 residues. Germline lookup yields CDR1 LGHNA and CDR2 YNFKEQ. Expressed TCRB transcripts were sequenced after all isolated RNA was converted to cDNA. Measured with immunoSEQ multiplex PCR; TCRdb has only the in-frame clones, and not every one. The sample holds about 620,000 clones, 15% to 17% seen once. Study-wide results and limits: In the patient group, naive, central memory and Treg TCRB repertoires seemed more alike than in the healthy donor group. PCR might show a preference for shorter templates, equally across patients and controls.

About this clone itself: Its antigen is unknown.

V gene TRBV4-2 combines with J gene TRBJ2-1; 7 bases map to TRBD2. This clonotype originated in a young man in good health. Sample: naive CD4+ T cells from blood. The CDR3 loop reads CASSQDGGSSYNEQFF. The CDR3, as DNA: TGTGCCAGCAGCCAAGATGGCGGGAGCTCCTACAATGAGCAGTTCTTC.